Below, 7 T cell receptor beta chains from the same sample are listed, as sequenced in a study of T cell repertoires in cytomegalovirus infection. TCRdb re-derived calls from the reads in MiXCR, one entry per CDR3 protein. The sample holds around 130,000 distinct CDR3 sequences, more than 20% seen once. No cognate antigen is known for these TCRs. The sample comprised PBMCs, sequenced either directly or after in vitro stimulation (not recorded which). Source of these receptors: a human donor in good health (CMV status not recorded). Some clones in this sample may be carry-over from other donors' samples.

The chain employs TRBV2 and TRBJ2-7; TRBD1 agrees at 9 bases. V lost 5 bases and J lost 5; bases outside the gene matches: 7. The CDR3 contains 14 residues. Germline values: CDR1 SNHLY, CDR2 FYNNEI. The CDR3 nucleotides read TGTGCCAGCAGTCCTAGGACAGGGGCAGACGAGCAGTACTTC. It translates to CASSPRTGADEQYF.

The chain recombines TRBV6-5 with TRBJ2-5, with 9 nucleotides matching TRBD2. CDR3 length: 17 residues. Germline assignment: CDR1 MNHEY and CDR2 SVGAGI. Trimming took 6 bases from V and 4 from J; bases not matched to a gene: 15. The CDR3 reads CASRDWGVAGGVETQYF. DNA of the CDR3: TGTGCCAGCAGAGACTGGGGAGTTGCGGGAGGGGTAGAGACCCAGTACTTC.

At least ten counts were recorded for this clonotype. CDR3 in DNA: TGTGCCAGCAGCTTAGGGACGTGGGGTCATGGCTACACCTTC. This encodes CASSLGTWGHGYTF. V and J are TRBV7-2 and TRBJ1-2; D is uncertain. The CDR3 consists of 14 residues. Germline CDR1 and CDR2: SGHTA and FQGNSA. Deletions cut 1 base from V and 6 bases from J, with 12 bases between. The whole variable domain, remainder taken from reference TRBV7-2 and TRBJ1-2, is GAGVSQSPSNKVTEKGKDVELRCDPISGHTALYWYRQSLGQGLEFLIYFQGNSAPDKSGLPSDRFSAERTGGSVSTLTIQRTQQEDSAVYLCASSLGTWGHGYTFGSGTRLTVV.

This clonotype was observed many times. The chain employs TRBV7-8 and TRBJ1-5; D not certain. CDR3 size: 15 residues. The germline V and J ends were trimmed by 2 bases and 2 bases, with 10 bases remaining between them. CDR1 is SGHVS and CDR2 is FQNEAQ in the germline V gene. The CDR3: CASSLTNIGNQPQHF. CDR3 DNA sequence: TGTGCCAGCAGCTTAACAAACATTGGCAATCAGCCCCAGCATTTT.

Ten or more counts support this clonotype. The J gene is TRBJ1-4, the V gene TRBV11-2; the match to TRBD1 covers 7 bases. The CDR3 contains 15 residues. With 3 bases clipped from V and 6 bases from J, the junction kept 7 bases outside the gene matches. Looked up from germline, CDR1 is SGHAT and CDR2 is FQNNGV. The CDR3: CASSLTDRDHEKLFF. Here the CDR3 DNA reads TGTGCCAGCAGCTTGACTGACAGGGATCATGAAAAACTGTTTTTT.

The V call is TRBV12-3 or TRBV12-4, the J call TRBJ2-3, with 7 nucleotides matching TRBD1. Unmatched junction bases numbered 6, after V lost 6 bases and J lost 6 bases. The CDR3 extends over 13 amino acids. In nucleotides, the CDR3 is TGTGCCAGCAGCAAGACAGGGAGTGATACGCAGTATTTT. It codes for CASSKTGSDTQYF.

This clonotype was seen a handful of times. The chain uses TRBV4-3 and TRBJ2-7; 7 bases are shared with TRBD2. Trimming removed 4 bases from V and 2 bases from J; junction bases left unmatched: 8. The length of the CDR3 is 15 residues. Germline lookup yields CDR1 LGHNA and CDR2 YSLEER. The CDR3 DNA reads as TGCGCCAGCAGCCCCCGCTGGGGGGGGGCCTACGAGCAGTACTTC. Encoded protein: CASSPRWGGAYEQYF.